What follows describes a single TCR beta chain. Antigen unknown. The record originates from a study of cytomegalovirus exposure and HLA in healthy donors. General study findings and limits: The listing of approximately 160 TCR beta chains classed them as cytomegalovirus-associated. A missense DCLRE1C variant was associated with V- and J-gene trimming of TCR beta chains in a later analysis, and an independent cohort replicated the association.

There are 11 residues in the CDR3. Trimming left V 7 bases short and J 4 bases short, with 5 bases between. Germline assignment: CDR1 MNHNY and CDR2 SVGAGI (reference sequence). The study ran its PCR with 60 Vbeta and 13 Jbeta primers. Clones were sequenced by immunoSEQ multiplex PCR, and TCRdb holds only the in-frame ones, with some missing. Here the sample spans just over 200,000 clones, 75% to 85% being singletons. The chain employs TRBV6-6 and TRBJ2-1; D gene ambiguous. This sequence was found in a woman in her forties in good health and CMV-seronegative. The sequenced sample consisted of PBMCs. CDR3 loop: CASISYNEQFF. CDR3 coding DNA: TGTGCCAGCATCTCTTACAATGAGCAGTTCTTC.